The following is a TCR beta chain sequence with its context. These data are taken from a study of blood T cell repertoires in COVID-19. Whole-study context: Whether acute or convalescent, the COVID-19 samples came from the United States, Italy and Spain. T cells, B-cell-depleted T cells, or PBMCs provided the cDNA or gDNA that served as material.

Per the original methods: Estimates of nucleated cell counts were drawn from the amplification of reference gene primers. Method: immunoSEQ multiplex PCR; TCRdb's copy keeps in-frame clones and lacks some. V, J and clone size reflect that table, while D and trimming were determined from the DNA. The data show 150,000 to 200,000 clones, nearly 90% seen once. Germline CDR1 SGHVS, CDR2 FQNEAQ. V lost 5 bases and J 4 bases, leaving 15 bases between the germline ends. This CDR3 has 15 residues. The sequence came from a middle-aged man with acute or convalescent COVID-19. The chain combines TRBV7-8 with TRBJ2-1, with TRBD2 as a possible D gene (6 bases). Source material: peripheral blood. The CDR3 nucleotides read TGTGCCAGCAGCATTTCCGGGAGCCGGTACAATGAGCAGTTCTTC. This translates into CASSISGSRYNEQFF. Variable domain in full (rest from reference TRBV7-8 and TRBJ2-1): GAGVSQSPRYKVAKRGQDVALRCDPISGHVSLFWYQQALGQGPEFLTYFQNEAQLDKSGLPSDRFFAERPEGSVSTLKIQRTQQEDSAVYLCASSISGSRYNEQFFGPGTRLTVL.